The sequence of this TCR beta chain was determined in a study of graft-versus-host responses after intestinal transplantation. Across the whole study: Multivisceral, liver-intestinal, or isolated intestinal transplants were received by the recipients. For approximately three years after anti-thymocyte globulin induction, all recipients took tacrolimus and steroids.

Produced via immunoSEQ multiplex PCR; TCRdb's table is partial and in-frame only. The top ten hold about 3.3% of the sample, which has 90,000 to 150,000 clones, roughly 95% seen once. For this clone: Its antigen is still unknown.

Germline loops: CDR1 SGHDN, CDR2 FVKESK. J lost 5 bases, V lost 4 bases, and 6 bases had no gene match. This CDR3 has 14 amino acids. The receptor was isolated from a human donor who received an intestinal transplant. V usage is TRBV14 and J usage is TRBJ2-3; 7 bases match TRBD2. The source material was unstimulated CD8+ T cells sorted from spleen or lymph node cells, sampled before intestinal transplant. The CDR3 loop reads CASSRERERDTQYF. CDR3 in DNA: TGTGCCAGCAGCCGAGAGCGGGAAAGAGATACGCAGTATTTT. Looking up the rest from reference TRBV14 and TRBJ2-3 gives the full variable domain: EAGVTQFPSHSVIEKGQTVTLRCDPISGHDNLYWYRRVMGKEIKFLLHFVKESKQDESGMPNNRFLAERTGGTYSTLKVQPAELEDSGVYFCASSRERERDTQYFGPGTRLTVL.